This TCR beta chain is drawn from a study of CD8+ T cells in alopecia areata. Specimens obtained from alopecia areata patients comprised lesional scalp punch biopsies and peripheral blood. General study findings and limits: Lesional scalp exceeded normal scalp in clonality, especially in alopecia totalis/universalis. Resident alphabeta T cells of normal skin are also sequenced in scalp samples. In patients, TCRs were shared less clearly than in mice, and HLA may possibly be involved.

It was cDNA, reverse transcribed from extracted RNA, that served as the sequencing template. Using immunoSEQ multiplex PCR, the repertoire was profiled, and TCRdb retains in-frame clones only, with some absent. The sample consists of more than 200,000 clones, 65% to 70% of them appearing once. Germline V gives CDR1 MNHEY, CDR2 SVGAGI. The V end was cut by 0 bases, the J end by 10 bases, with 10 bases between. This CDR3 comprises 13 residues. Worth noting for this clone: Its antigen remains unknown.

The V and J genes are TRBV6-5 and TRBJ2-1, with D possibly matching TRBD1 (6 bases). The sample in question was CD4+ T cells sorted from blood, obtained at week 0. The receptor's source is a human donor with alopecia areata. The CDR3 coding sequence is TGTGCCAGCAGTTACTCCCCCGACAGGGAGCAGTTCTTC. Residues: CASSYSPDREQFF.